This TCR beta chain was found in a study of blood T cell repertoires in COVID-19. In the study overall: There were acute and convalescent COVID-19 samples, and they came from the United States, Italy and Spain.

Data came from immunoSEQ multiplex PCR; TCRdb stores just in-frame clones and leaves some out. This table holds tens of thousands of clones, roughly 90% found once. CDR3 length equals 14 residues. Germline CDR1 is LNHNV and CDR2 is YYDKDF (reference sequence). V lost 7 bases to trimming and J lost 5 bases, with 17 bases between them. The sequence was collected from a man in his 70s with active or convalescent COVID-19. J is TRBJ2-5 and V is TRBV15; D is possibly TRBD1 (5 bases). Sequencing used peripheral blood. The DNA of the CDR3 is TGTGCCACCACGGTCTCCAGGGCTTCTGAGACCCAGTACTTC. Amino acid sequence: CATTVSRASETQYF.